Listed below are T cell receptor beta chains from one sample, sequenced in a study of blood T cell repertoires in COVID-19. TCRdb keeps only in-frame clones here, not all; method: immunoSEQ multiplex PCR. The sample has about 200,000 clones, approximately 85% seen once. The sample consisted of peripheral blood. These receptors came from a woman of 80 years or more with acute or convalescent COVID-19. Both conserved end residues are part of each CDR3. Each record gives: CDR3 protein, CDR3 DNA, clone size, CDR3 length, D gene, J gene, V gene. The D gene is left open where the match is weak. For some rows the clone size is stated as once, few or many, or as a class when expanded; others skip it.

CDR3 protein: CASSQGGIGTAPRF
CDR3 DNA: TGTGCCAGCAGCCAAGGGGGGATAGGGACAGCTCCTCGTTTT
clone size: -
CDR3 length: 14
D gene: TRBD1
J gene: TRBJ2-3
V gene: TRBV3-1/TRBV3-2

CDR3 protein: CASQEGLASYTQYF
CDR3 DNA: TGTGCCAGCCAGGAGGGACTAGCGTCCTATACGCAGTATTTT
clone size: -
CDR3 length: 14
D gene: TRBD2
J gene: TRBJ2-3
V gene: TRBV5-4

CDR3 protein: CATSRAFHTDTQYF
CDR3 DNA: TGTGCCACCTCGCGGGCTTTCCACACAGATACGCAGTATTTT
clone size: -
CDR3 length: 14
D gene: -
J gene: TRBJ2-3
V gene: TRBV27

CDR3 protein: CASSLLAGPQETQYF
CDR3 DNA: TGTGCCAGCTCACTACTAGCGGGCCCTCAAGAGACCCAGTACTTC
clone size: -
CDR3 length: 15
D gene: TRBD2
J gene: TRBJ2-5
V gene: TRBV18

CDR3 protein: CASSRGQFTDTQYF
CDR3 DNA: TGTGCCAGCAGCCGGGGACAGTTCACAGATACGCAGTATTTT
clone size: -
CDR3 length: 14
D gene: TRBD1
J gene: TRBJ2-3
V gene: TRBV7-2

CDR3 protein: CASSQIFMNTEAFF
CDR3 DNA: TGTGCCAGCAGCCAGATCTTTATGAACACTGAAGCTTTCTTT
clone size: few
CDR3 length: 14
D gene: -
J gene: TRBJ1-1
V gene: TRBV2

CDR3 protein: CASSVSRTGNGYTF
CDR3 DNA: TGCGCCAGCAGTGTTAGTCGGACAGGGAACGGCTACACCTTC
clone size: -
CDR3 length: 14
D gene: TRBD1
J gene: TRBJ1-2
V gene: TRBV10-1

CDR3 protein: CAYSGRAPFYNEQFF
CDR3 DNA: TGTGCTTATAGCGGGAGGGCCCCTTTCTACAATGAGCAGTTCTTC
clone size: -
CDR3 length: 15
D gene: TRBD2
J gene: TRBJ2-1
V gene: TRBV30

CDR3 protein: CASSQGRAGNTIYF
CDR3 DNA: TGTGCCAGCAGCCAAGGCAGGGCCGGAAACACCATATATTTT
clone size: -
CDR3 length: 14
D gene: -
J gene: TRBJ1-3
V gene: TRBV9

CDR3 protein: CASSQQGWGSPLHF
CDR3 DNA: TGTGCCAGCAGCCAACAGGGGTGGGGTTCACCCCTCCACTTT
clone size: -
CDR3 length: 14
D gene: TRBD1
J gene: TRBJ1-6
V gene: TRBV7-2

CDR3 protein: CASGLRFVGGSNQPQHF
CDR3 DNA: TGTGCTAGTGGTTTAAGATTTGTGGGAGGGAGCAATCAGCCCCAGCATTTT
clone size: -
CDR3 length: 17
D gene: -
J gene: TRBJ1-5
V gene: TRBV12-5

CDR3 protein: CASSIGGSTEAFF
CDR3 DNA: TGTGCCAGTAGTATAGGAGGAAGCACTGAAGCTTTCTTT
clone size: -
CDR3 length: 13
D gene: -
J gene: TRBJ1-1
V gene: TRBV19

CDR3 protein: CASSKSISQGQGYTF
CDR3 DNA: TGTGCCAGCAGTAAATCGATCTCCCAGGGGCAAGGCTACACCTTC
clone size: -
CDR3 length: 15
D gene: -
J gene: TRBJ1-2
V gene: TRBV25-1

CDR3 protein: CASSSESGELFF
CDR3 DNA: TGTGCCAGCAGCTCTGAGTCCGGGGAGCTGTTTTTT
clone size: -
CDR3 length: 12
D gene: -
J gene: TRBJ2-2
V gene: TRBV7-9

CDR3 protein: CASSLRGGYGYTF
CDR3 DNA: TGTGCCAGCAGTTTGCGGGGTGGCTATGGCTACACCTTC
clone size: -
CDR3 length: 13
D gene: -
J gene: TRBJ1-2
V gene: TRBV12-3/TRBV12-4

CDR3 protein: CASSLAQLPGQGYNEQFF
CDR3 DNA: TGCGCCAGCAGCTTAGCCCAACTTCCGGGACAGGGCTACAATGAGCAGTTCTTC
clone size: -
CDR3 length: 18
D gene: TRBD1
J gene: TRBJ2-1
V gene: TRBV5-1

CDR3 protein: CASSYSAGTGGNEQFF
CDR3 DNA: TGTGCCAGCAGTTACTCCGCCGGGACAGGGGGCAATGAGCAGTTCTTC
clone size: -
CDR3 length: 16
D gene: TRBD1
J gene: TRBJ2-1
V gene: TRBV6-5

CDR3 protein: CASSSPGQGGNEQFF
CDR3 DNA: TGTGCCAGCAGCTCACCGGGACAGGGGGGGAATGAGCAGTTCTTC
clone size: -
CDR3 length: 15
D gene: TRBD1
J gene: TRBJ2-1
V gene: TRBV11-3

CDR3 protein: CASSLSWGEDYGYTF
CDR3 DNA: TGCGCCAGCAGCTTGAGTTGGGGCGAAGACTATGGCTACACCTTC
clone size: -
CDR3 length: 15
D gene: -
J gene: TRBJ1-2
V gene: TRBV5-1

CDR3 protein: CASSPGTGENEQFF
CDR3 DNA: TGTGCCAGCTCACCAGGGACAGGGGAGAATGAGCAGTTCTTC
clone size: -
CDR3 length: 14
D gene: TRBD1
J gene: TRBJ2-1
V gene: TRBV18

CDR3 protein: CASSPLDSTDTQYF
CDR3 DNA: TGTGCCAGCTCACCTCTCGACTCCACAGATACGCAGTATTTT
clone size: -
CDR3 length: 14
D gene: -
J gene: TRBJ2-3
V gene: TRBV18

CDR3 protein: CASSLGTSGYPVRNTQYF
CDR3 DNA: TGTGCCAGCAGCTTAGGTACTAGCGGGTATCCTGTAAGAAATACGCAGTATTTT
clone size: -
CDR3 length: 18
D gene: TRBD2
J gene: TRBJ2-3
V gene: TRBV7-2

CDR3 protein: CASSLQGAAGYTF
CDR3 DNA: TGCGCCAGCAGCTTGCAGGGGGCGGCTGGCTACACCTTC
clone size: -
CDR3 length: 13
D gene: TRBD1
J gene: TRBJ1-2
V gene: TRBV5-1

CDR3 protein: CASSPPGNQGGGELFF
CDR3 DNA: TGTGCCAGCAGCCCACCCGGGAATCAGGGGGGCGGGGAGCTGTTTTTT
clone size: few
CDR3 length: 16
D gene: -
J gene: TRBJ2-2
V gene: TRBV7-8

CDR3 protein: CASSERMGEEETQYF
CDR3 DNA: TGTGCCAGCAGTGAAAGGATGGGGGAGGAAGAGACCCAGTACTTC
clone size: -
CDR3 length: 15
D gene: -
J gene: TRBJ2-5
V gene: TRBV2

CDR3 protein: CASRPPTSNEQFF
CDR3 DNA: TGTGCCAGCAGACCCCCCACAAGCAATGAGCAGTTCTTC
clone size: -
CDR3 length: 13
D gene: -
J gene: TRBJ2-1
V gene: TRBV6-5

CDR3 protein: CASSSDFSYNSPLHF
CDR3 DNA: TGTGCCAGCAGTTCGGACTTCTCCTATAATTCACCCCTCCACTTT
clone size: -
CDR3 length: 15
D gene: -
J gene: TRBJ1-6
V gene: TRBV6-5

CDR3 protein: CASSPYSSYEQFF
CDR3 DNA: TGTGCCAGCTCACCATATTCTAGTTATGAGCAGTTCTTC
clone size: -
CDR3 length: 13
D gene: -
J gene: TRBJ2-1
V gene: TRBV18

CDR3 protein: CSASGNRRLSGNTIYF
CDR3 DNA: TGCAGTGCTAGTGGAAACAGGCGGCTCTCTGGAAACACCATATATTTT
clone size: once
CDR3 length: 16
D gene: -
J gene: TRBJ1-3
V gene: TRBV20-1

CDR3 protein: CASSEYRGETQYF
CDR3 DNA: TGTGCCAGCAGTGAATACAGGGGGGAGACCCAGTACTTC
clone size: -
CDR3 length: 13
D gene: TRBD1
J gene: TRBJ2-5
V gene: TRBV2

CDR3 protein: CASSLWGGTSKEQFF
CDR3 DNA: TGTGCCAGCAGTTTATGGGGGGGGACGTCAAAGGAGCAGTTCTTC
clone size: medium-sized
CDR3 length: 15
D gene: TRBD2
J gene: TRBJ2-1
V gene: TRBV27

CDR3 protein: CASSWGQGLQPQHF
CDR3 DNA: TGTGCCAGCAGTTGGGGGCAGGGGCTGCAGCCCCAGCATTTT
clone size: -
CDR3 length: 14
D gene: -
J gene: TRBJ1-5
V gene: TRBV28

CDR3 protein: CASSVHRVDGYTF
CDR3 DNA: TGTGCCAGTAGTGTGCACAGGGTGGACGGCTACACCTTC
clone size: once
CDR3 length: 13
D gene: -
J gene: TRBJ1-2
V gene: TRBV19

CDR3 protein: CASRGAEGGYSYEQYF
CDR3 DNA: TGTGCCAGCAGAGGAGCCGAGGGGGGGTACTCCTACGAGCAGTACTTC
clone size: -
CDR3 length: 16
D gene: -
J gene: TRBJ2-7
V gene: TRBV28

CDR3 protein: CASSVGGRNEQFF
CDR3 DNA: TGTGCCAGTAGTGTAGGGGGGCGGAATGAGCAGTTCTTC
clone size: -
CDR3 length: 13
D gene: -
J gene: TRBJ2-1
V gene: TRBV19

CDR3 protein: CASSFGHQGPEAFF
CDR3 DNA: TGTGCCAGCAGCTTTGGACATCAAGGGCCTGAAGCTTTCTTT
clone size: -
CDR3 length: 14
D gene: -
J gene: TRBJ1-1
V gene: TRBV11-2

CDR3 protein: CASSRSGTGLSDTQYF
CDR3 DNA: TGTGCCAGTAGTCGCTCCGGGACAGGCCTTTCAGATACGCAGTATTTT
clone size: -
CDR3 length: 16
D gene: TRBD1
J gene: TRBJ2-3
V gene: TRBV19

CDR3 protein: CASSLSGRGRNEQFF
CDR3 DNA: TGTGCCAGCAGTTTGAGCGGGAGGGGACGAAATGAGCAGTTCTTC
clone size: -
CDR3 length: 15
D gene: TRBD2
J gene: TRBJ2-1
V gene: TRBV28

CDR3 protein: CASSPPGGKLGNEQFF
CDR3 DNA: TGTGCCAGCTCACCACCGGGCGGGAAGTTAGGTAATGAGCAGTTCTTC
clone size: -
CDR3 length: 16
D gene: -
J gene: TRBJ2-1
V gene: TRBV18

CDR3 protein: CASRRLGFVGYTF
CDR3 DNA: TGTGCCAGCAGAAGACTCGGATTTGTTGGCTACACCTTC
clone size: -
CDR3 length: 13
D gene: -
J gene: TRBJ1-2
V gene: TRBV6-5

CDR3 protein: CASGRGGAQETQYF
CDR3 DNA: TGTGCCAGCGGAAGGGGAGGGGCCCAAGAGACCCAGTACTTC
clone size: -
CDR3 length: 14
D gene: TRBD2
J gene: TRBJ2-5
V gene: TRBV11-2

CDR3 protein: CASSLDRVRETQYF
CDR3 DNA: TGTGCCAGCAGCTTGGACAGGGTCCGTGAGACCCAGTACTTC
clone size: -
CDR3 length: 14
D gene: TRBD1
J gene: TRBJ2-5
V gene: TRBV7-2

CDR3 protein: CATKGLAGPGELFF
CDR3 DNA: TGTGCCACCAAGGGACTAGCGGGACCCGGGGAGCTGTTTTTT
clone size: -
CDR3 length: 14
D gene: TRBD2
J gene: TRBJ2-2
V gene: TRBV2

CDR3 protein: CATSRGDRANTGELFF
CDR3 DNA: TGTGCCACCAGCAGAGGGGACAGGGCAAACACCGGGGAGCTGTTTTTT
clone size: once
CDR3 length: 16
D gene: TRBD1
J gene: TRBJ2-2
V gene: TRBV15

CDR3 protein: CASTEGFYGYTF
CDR3 DNA: TGTGCCAGTACGGAGGGTTTCTATGGCTACACCTTC
clone size: -
CDR3 length: 12
D gene: -
J gene: TRBJ1-2
V gene: TRBV19

CDR3 protein: CASSPDSGELFF
CDR3 DNA: TGTGCCAGCTCACCGGACAGCGGGGAGCTGTTTTTT
clone size: -
CDR3 length: 12
D gene: -
J gene: TRBJ2-2
V gene: TRBV18

CDR3 protein: CASSIQREGADTQYF
CDR3 DNA: TGTGCCAGCAGTATCCAGCGGGAGGGAGCAGATACGCAGTATTTT
clone size: -
CDR3 length: 15
D gene: TRBD2
J gene: TRBJ2-3
V gene: TRBV27

CDR3 protein: CASSLGASGGYNEQFF
CDR3 DNA: TGTGCCAGCAGCTTAGGCGCGTCTGGGGGGTACAATGAGCAGTTCTTC
clone size: -
CDR3 length: 16
D gene: -
J gene: TRBJ2-1
V gene: TRBV7-6

CDR3 protein: CASSLGTGDNSPLHF
CDR3 DNA: TGTGCCAGCAGTTTAGGGACAGGGGATAATTCACCCCTCCACTTT
clone size: -
CDR3 length: 15
D gene: TRBD1
J gene: TRBJ1-6
V gene: TRBV27

CDR3 protein: CASRIAGNEQFF
CDR3 DNA: TGTGCCAGCAGGATAGCGGGAAATGAGCAGTTCTTC
clone size: -
CDR3 length: 12
D gene: TRBD2
J gene: TRBJ2-1
V gene: TRBV2

CDR3 protein: CASSVATRDYEQYF
CDR3 DNA: TGTGCCAGCAGCGTAGCTACTAGGGATTACGAGCAGTACTTC
clone size: -
CDR3 length: 14
D gene: -
J gene: TRBJ2-7
V gene: TRBV9

CDR3 protein: CASRNDAGNTIYF
CDR3 DNA: TGTGCCAGCAGGAACGACGCGGGCAACACCATATATTTT
clone size: -
CDR3 length: 13
D gene: -
J gene: TRBJ1-3
V gene: TRBV3-1/TRBV3-2

CDR3 protein: CASRGLAGPLNTGELFF
CDR3 DNA: TGTGCCAGCAGAGGGCTAGCGGGCCCGTTGAACACCGGGGAGCTGTTTTTT
clone size: few
CDR3 length: 17
D gene: TRBD2
J gene: TRBJ2-2
V gene: TRBV27

CDR3 protein: CASSPQGWETQYF
CDR3 DNA: TGTGCCAGCAGTCCTCAGGGGTGGGAGACCCAGTACTTC
clone size: -
CDR3 length: 13
D gene: -
J gene: TRBJ2-5
V gene: TRBV27

CDR3 protein: CASSQGQGVYEQYF
CDR3 DNA: TGTGCCAGCAGCCAAGGACAGGGGGTGTACGAGCAGTACTTC
clone size: -
CDR3 length: 14
D gene: TRBD1
J gene: TRBJ2-7
V gene: TRBV3-1/TRBV3-2

CDR3 protein: CASSSRGPDNSPLHF
CDR3 DNA: TGTGCCAGCAGTTCTAGGGGGCCTGATAATTCACCCCTCCACTTT
clone size: -
CDR3 length: 15
D gene: TRBD1
J gene: TRBJ1-6
V gene: TRBV7-6

CDR3 protein: CASSLRDRTYEQYF
CDR3 DNA: TGTGCCAGCAGCTTACGGGACAGAACATACGAGCAGTACTTC
clone size: -
CDR3 length: 14
D gene: TRBD1
J gene: TRBJ2-7
V gene: TRBV7-2

CDR3 protein: CASSTPGRTEAFF
CDR3 DNA: TGTGCCAGCAGTACCCCAGGCCGCACTGAAGCTTTCTTT
clone size: once
CDR3 length: 13
D gene: -
J gene: TRBJ1-1
V gene: TRBV28

CDR3 protein: CASSRDRDYEQYF
CDR3 DNA: TGTGCCAGCAGCAGGGACAGAGACTACGAGCAGTACTTC
clone size: -
CDR3 length: 13
D gene: TRBD1
J gene: TRBJ2-7
V gene: TRBV27

CDR3 protein: CASSLEGGEWNEQYF
CDR3 DNA: TGCGCCAGCAGCTTGGAGGGAGGGGAGTGGAACGAGCAGTACTTC
clone size: -
CDR3 length: 15
D gene: TRBD2
J gene: TRBJ2-7
V gene: TRBV5-1